Each of the 30 T cell receptor beta chains below was sequenced from the same sample in a study of CD8+ T cells in alopecia areata. Treatment in this sample: oral pan-JAK inhibitor, 5-10 mg twice daily. cDNA serving as the sequencing template came from extracted, reverse transcribed RNA. Clones were sequenced by immunoSEQ multiplex PCR, and TCRdb holds only the in-frame ones, with some missing. This sample has about 180,000 clones, with roughly 50% found just once. The specimen was CD8+ T cells sorted from blood, collected at week 24, from a patient treated with tofacitinib. These receptors came from a human donor with alopecia areata.

V usage is TRBV6-6 and J usage is TRBJ2-1, with D possibly matching TRBD1 (6 bases). In germline, CDR1 is MNHNY, CDR2 SVGAGI (reference sequence). V was pared by 0 bases and J by 1 base, with 7 bases between. The CDR3 runs to 15 residues. The CDR3 DNA reads as TGTGCCAGCAGTTACTCGACAGGATCCTACAATGAGCAGTTCTTC. This codes for CASSYSTGSYNEQFF.

The chain uses TRBV12-5 and TRBJ2-7, with 10 bases lining up with TRBD1. The CDR3 totals 15 residues. Losses at the gene ends were 0 bases for V and 2 bases for J; bases not matched to a gene: 1. Germline CDR1 and CDR2: LGHNT and FRNRAP. The CDR3 coding sequence is TGTGCTAGTGGTTTGGTAGGGACAGGGGCCTACGAGCAGTACTTC. Translation: CASGLVGTGAYEQYF.

This clone was detected a few times. The rearrangement uses TRBV30 and TRBJ2-3; D is tentatively TRBD1 or TRBD2 (6 bases each). This CDR3 is built from 13 residues. Germline assignment: CDR1 GTSNPN and CDR2 SVGIG (reference sequence). Trimming cost V 8 bases and J 5 bases, with 17 bases left between them. DNA for the CDR3: TGTGCCCGGGCTGGGGGGCCGGGAGATACGCAGTATTTT. This translates into CARAGGPGDTQYF.

In its sample, this clone was seen a few times. The V call is TRBV15, the J call TRBJ1-4; tentative D call: TRBD1 (6 bases). Per the germline V gene, CDR1 is LNHNV and CDR2 is YYDKDF (reference sequence). The CDR3 extends over 15 amino acids. V lost 9 bases and J lost 0, with 14 bases in between. Written as DNA, the CDR3 is TGTGCCACGCTTCGAACAGGGACAACTAATGAAAAACTGTTTTTT. Translated: CATLRTGTTNEKLFF.

This clone was observed many times. J is TRBJ2-1 and V is TRBV6-6; D is uncertain. Trimming left V 3 bases short and J 5 bases short, with 17 bases between. Germline CDR1 is MNHNY and CDR2 is SVGAGI (reference sequence). The CDR3 sequence is 16 residues long. The CDR3 bases are TGTGCCAGCAGTTATCCCAACGGACCGAGCGACAATGAGCAGTTCTTC. This encodes CASSYPNGPSDNEQFF.

This clone has just a few counts. The V call is TRBV29-1, the J call TRBJ1-1, with D perhaps TRBD1 (5 bases). The CDR3 has 13 residues. Germline values: CDR1 SQVTM, CDR2 ANQGSEA. Trimming removed 5 bases at V and 0 bases at J, with 10 bases between. The CDR3 spells CSVPDRLNTEAFF. As DNA, the CDR3 is TGCAGCGTTCCCGACAGATTGAACACTGAAGCTTTCTTT.

The chain links TRBV5-6 to TRBJ1-5; a weak D match, TRBD1 (6 bases). The V end was cut by 2 bases, the J end by 1 base, with 10 bases between. The germline V gene encodes CDR1 SGHDT and CDR2 YYEEEE. The CDR3 loop spans 15 amino acids. The CDR3 region has the DNA TGTGCCAGCAGCTTACAGGGTGGGAGCAATCAGCCCCAGCATTTT. Residues: CASSLQGGSNQPQHF.

This clone was recorded at least ten times. The rearrangement uses TRBV28 and TRBJ1-3; no firm D call. Trimming left V 3 bases short and J 10 bases short, with 10 bases between. This CDR3 is 12 amino acids long. The germline CDR1 and CDR2 sequences are MDHEN and SYDVKM. This chain's CDR3 is CASSLPGYTIYF. Here the CDR3 DNA reads TGTGCCAGCAGTTTGCCGGGATATACCATATATTTT.

The chain carries TRBV7-2 and TRBJ2-1; tentatively, D is TRBD2 (6 bases). The ends were cut back, 3 bases at V and 2 bases at J, with 8 bases in the middle. CDR1 SGHTA and CDR2 FQGNSA come from the germline V gene. The CDR3 is 14 amino acids. As DNA, the CDR3 is TGTGCCAGCAGCTTTGGAGGGGCCTACAATGAGCAGTTCTTC. This gives the protein CASSFGGAYNEQFF.

CDR3 DNA sequence: TGTGCCAGCAGCCCTGACAGGGTAACTGAAGCTTTCTTT. Translated: CASSPDRVTEAFF. The J gene is TRBJ1-1, the V gene TRBV11-3; TRBD1 aligns across 7 bases. The CDR3 has 13 residues. The germline gives CDR1 SGHNT, CDR2 YENEEA. V dropped 5 bases and J dropped 5; count of bases not matched to a gene: 5.

The chain joins TRBV15 to TRBJ2-2, with D unclear. CDR3 length: 11 amino acids. The V end lost 8 bases, the J end lost 4 bases, and 5 bases lay between the germline ends. Per germline, CDR1 LNHNV and CDR2 YYDKDF (reference sequence). The CDR3 DNA follows: TGTGCCACCCGTGGCACCGGGGAGCTGTTTTTT. This sequence encodes CATRGTGELFF. The whole variable domain, remainder taken from reference TRBV15 and TRBJ2-2, is DAMVIQNPRYQVTQFGKPVTLSCSQTLNHNVMYWYQQKSSQAPKLLFHYYDKDFNNEADTPDNFQSRRPNTSFCFLDIRSPGLGDTAMYLCATRGTGELFFGEGSRLTVL.

This chain joins TRBV4-1 and TRBJ2-7, with D perhaps being TRBD1 or TRBD2 (5 bases each). V gave up 1 base and J gave up 4 bases, with 11 bases separating them. Germline values: CDR1 MGHRA, CDR2 YSYEKL. The CDR3 is made up of 14 amino acids. The CDR3 here is CASSQASGTYEQYF. The CDR3 nucleotides are TGCGCCAGCAGCCAAGCATCGGGGACGTACGAGCAGTACTTC.

The rearrangement links TRBV6-5 to TRBJ1-5, with D maybe TRBD1 (5 bases). Germline CDR1 MNHEY, CDR2 SVGAGI. Trimming left V 6 bases short and J 7 bases short, with 16 bases between. The CDR3 runs 14 residues. This chain's CDR3 is CASSPEGASQPQHF. CDR3 DNA sequence: TGTGCCAGCAGCCCCGAAGGGGCGAGCCAGCCCCAGCATTTT.

J is TRBJ2-2 and V is TRBV30; D is unclear. Trimming took off 5 bases at V and 0 bases at J, with 10 bases between the two ends. The V gene's germline CDR1 is GTSNPN and CDR2 SVGIG (reference sequence). The CDR3 runs 14 residues. This chain's CDR3 is CAWDNGANTGELFF. CDR3 DNA: TGTGCCTGGGATAACGGAGCGAACACCGGGGAGCTGTTTTTT.

The chain is built from TRBV27 and TRBJ2-2, with D unresolved. The V gene lost 10 bases and the J gene lost 7 bases, with 10 bases spanning the gap. The CDR3 length is 11 residues. CDR1 MNHEY and CDR2 SMNVEV come from the germline V gene (reference sequence). CDR3 sequence reads: CATHKGGELFF. CDR3 bases: TGTGCCACACATAAGGGCGGGGAGCTGTTTTTT.

The V gene is TRBV20-1, the J gene TRBJ2-1, with 7 bases lining up with TRBD1. With V trimmed by 7 bases and J by 9 bases, 6 bases remained unmatched. Germline assignment: CDR1 DFQATT and CDR2 SNEGSKA (reference sequence). The CDR3 loop spans 11 amino acids. For the CDR3, the DNA is TGCAGTGTCCCGACAGGGAGTGAGCAGTTCTTC. Translating gives CSVPTGSEQFF.

The V gene is TRBV29-1, the J gene TRBJ1-1; D unclear. The CDR3 consists of 15 residues. The V and J ends lost 0 bases and 3 bases respectively, with 14 bases between them. CDR1 SQVTM and CDR2 ANQGSEA come from the germline V gene. The CDR3 DNA is TGCAGCGTTGAAGAACCGCTCGGGAGGGACACTGAAGCTTTCTTT. Translating gives CSVEEPLGRDTEAFF. Complete variable domain (other parts from reference TRBV29-1 and TRBJ1-1): SAVISQKPSRDICQRGTSLTIQCQVDSQVTMMFWYRQQPGQSLTLIATANQGSEATYESGFVIDKFPISRPNLTFSTLTVSNMSPEDSSIYLCSVEEPLGRDTEAFFGQGTRLTVV.

This chain joins TRBV29-1 and TRBJ1-1; D unclear. This CDR3 contains 12 residues. V lost 6 bases and J 1 base, leaving 9 bases between the germline ends. Germline V lookup: CDR1 SQVTM, CDR2 ANQGSEA. CDR3 protein: CSVVSGNTEAFF. The DNA of the CDR3 is TGCAGCGTCGTCTCAGGGAACACTGAAGCTTTCTTT.

This clone was detected only a few times. The identical CDR3 is also encoded by other nucleotide sequences in the sample. The rearrangement links TRBV11-2 to TRBJ1-4; D is perhaps TRBD1 (6 bases). Germline V gene data show CDR1 as SGHAT and CDR2 as FQNNGV. V gave up 1 base and J gave up 5 bases, with 8 bases separating them. The CDR3 covers 14 residues. The CDR3 here is CASSLGQANEKLFF. The CDR3 DNA sequence: TGTGCCAGCAGCTTAGGACAGGCAAATGAAAAACTGTTTTTT. The variable domain in full, completed from reference TRBV11-2 and TRBJ1-4, reads EAGVAQSPRYKIIEKRQSVAFWCNPISGHATLYWYQQILGQGPKLLIQFQNNGVVDDSQLPKDRFSAERLKGVDSTLKIQPAKLEDSAVYLCASSLGQANEKLFFGSGTQLSVL.

This chain uses TRBV6-5 with TRBJ1-1; a possible D gene is TRBD1 (5 bases). The CDR3 sequence is 13 residues long. Germline assignment: CDR1 MNHEY and CDR2 SVGAGI. Trimming pared 0 bases from V and 4 bases from J, leaving 6 bases between. The CDR3 DNA sequence: TGTGCCAGCAGTTACTCGGACATCACTGAAGCTTTCTTT. Protein sequence: CASSYSDITEAFF.

V gene TRBV25-1 combines with J gene TRBJ1-1; D gene uncertain. CDR1 is MGHDK and CDR2 is SYGVNS in the germline V gene. The V gene lost 7 bases and the J gene lost 8 bases, with 11 bases spanning the gap. This CDR3 contains 11 residues. CDR3 region: CASILGPEAFF. The CDR3 DNA sequence: TGTGCCAGCATCTTAGGGCCCGAAGCTTTCTTT. Combining the CDR3 with reference TRBV25-1 and TRBJ1-1 gives the whole variable domain EADIYQTPRYLVIGTGKKITLECSQTMGHDKMYWYQQDPGMELHLIHYSYGVNSTEKGDLSSESTVSRIRTEHFPLTLESARPSHTSQYLCASILGPEAFFGQGTRLTVV.

V and J are TRBV29-1 and TRBJ2-1; weak D call: TRBD1 (6 bases). The germline V gene encodes CDR1 SQVTM and CDR2 ANQGSEA. The V end lost 6 bases, the J end lost 6 bases, and 18 bases lay between the germline ends. This CDR3 is built from 14 residues. The CDR3 region is CSVHGTLGSNEQFF. The CDR3 region has the DNA TGCAGCGTGCACGGGACATTAGGTAGCAATGAGCAGTTCTTC.

The chain combines TRBV28 with TRBJ1-2, with D tentatively TRBD1 (6 bases). The V and J ends lost 6 bases and 5 bases respectively, with 25 bases between them. Germline values: CDR1 MDHEN, CDR2 SYDVKM. The CDR3 totals 17 residues. The chain's CDR3 is CASREPDRRPGGYGYTF. CDR3 nucleotides: TGTGCCAGCAGAGAACCCGACAGGAGGCCGGGGGGATATGGCTACACCTTC.

CDR3: CASSPHHSGGVNEQYF. CDR3 nucleotides: TGTGCCAGCAGCCCTCATCATAGCGGGGGGGTGAACGAGCAGTACTTC. The chain links TRBV7-8 to TRBJ2-7, with 11 positions matching TRBD2. Trimming cost V 5 bases and J 5 bases; bases outside gene matches: 11. The germline V gene has CDR1 SGHVS and CDR2 FQNEAQ. CDR3 size: 16 residues.

This clone showed up just a few times. This chain connects TRBV12-5 to TRBJ2-7; D remains ambiguous. Germline CDR1 LGHNT, CDR2 FRNRAP. This CDR3 comprises 15 residues. V lost 3 bases and J 0 bases, leaving 12 bases between the germline ends. The CDR3 reads CASGLAGSGSYEQYF. The CDR3 DNA follows: TGTGCTAGTGGTTTAGCAGGATCCGGCTCCTACGAGCAGTACTTC.

The chain uses TRBV10-2 and TRBJ2-1; TRBD2 agrees at 11 bases. The CDR3 sequence is 18 residues long. Germline trimming cut 5 bases from V and 0 bases from J; bases unmatched to any gene: 9. CDR1 is WSHSY and CDR2 is SAAADI in the germline V gene. CDR3 in DNA: TGCGCCAGCAGTTCACTAGCGGGGGCCTTGAGCTCCTACAATGAGCAGTTCTTC. It translates to CASSSLAGALSSYNEQFF.

CDR3 sequence reads: CASSVDSGGTYNEQFF. The CDR3, as DNA: TGTGCCAGCAGCGTAGATAGCGGGGGTACCTACAATGAGCAGTTCTTC. V usage is TRBV9 and J usage is TRBJ2-1; 9 nucleotides match TRBD2. Germline V gene sequence: CDR1 SGDLS, CDR2 YYNGEE. This CDR3 comprises 16 residues. The V and J ends lost 0 bases and 2 bases, in that order; junction bases with no gene match: 3.

A note on this clone: The junction does not match germline at one end; this may be a read error. This rearrangement joins TRBV5-1 to TRBJ2-2, with D possibly TRBD1 on 5 matching bases. The CDR3 is 14 residues long. CDR1 is SGHRS and CDR2 is YFSETQ in the germline V gene. The CDR3 DNA sequence: TGCGCCAGCAGATTGGGGCGCGTTACCGGGGAGCTGTTTTTT. This codes for CASRLGRVTGELFF.

V and J are TRBV6-5 and TRBJ1-2; 9 bases fit TRBD1. V gave up 6 bases and J gave up 6 bases; unmatched junction bases: 5. The CDR3 spans 13 residues. The germline CDR1 and CDR2 sequences are MNHEY and SVGAGI. CDR3 sequence: CASSTGGANGYTF. CDR3 in DNA: TGTGCCAGCAGCACAGGGGGCGCGAATGGCTACACCTTC.

This clone has a handful of counts. Other DNA sequences within the sample encode an identical CDR3. The chain links TRBV6-5 to TRBJ2-2; D gene unclear. The CDR3 runs to 15 residues. V dropped 0 bases and J dropped 1 base, with 6 bases sitting between them. The germline V gene encodes CDR1 MNHEY and CDR2 SVGAGI. CDR3 nucleotide sequence: TGTGCCAGCAGTTACTCTGGGGAGAACACCGGGGAGCTGTTTTTT. This sequence encodes CASSYSGENTGELFF.